This T cell receptor (beta chain) was observed in a study of blood T cell repertoires in COVID-19. This CDR3 spans 13 amino acids. V lost 7 bases and J lost 3; bases outside the gene matches: 4. The germline V gene has CDR1 SQVTM and CDR2 ANQGSEA. Sequencing used immunoSEQ multiplex PCR; TCRdb keeps in-frame clones, though not all of them. The sample records about 150,000 clones, about 90% being singletons. Sequences were obtained from peripheral blood. The sequence was obtained from a man over 45 with acute or convalescent COVID-19. The gene calls are TRBV29-1 and TRBJ1-4; 8 nucleotides align to TRBD1. In DNA, the CDR3 is TGCAGCGCCCAGACAGGGGCTAATGAAAAACTGTTTTTT. Encoded protein: CSAQTGANEKLFF.